A selection of T cell receptor beta chains follows, all from one sample in a study of blood T cell repertoires in COVID-19. The data were produced by immunoSEQ multiplex PCR, yet TCRdb's version contains in-frame clones alone and is incomplete. The table has roughly 200,000 clones, 85% seen once. Material: PBMCs or T cells enriched from blood (not recorded which). Receptor source: a man aged 40-55 years who had recovered from COVID-19. Each CDR3 is given with its conserved first and last residue. D genes are given only for firm matches. Where a row states a size, it is once, few, many or the class of an expanded clone; other rows omit it.

abundance	d_gene	v_gene	j_gene	CDR3nt	CDR3aa
once	TRBD1	TRBV5-6	TRBJ1-2	TGTGCCAGCAGCTGGGGACAGCCCTCGGAAGGCTACACCTTC	CASSWGQPSEGYTF
many	TRBD1	TRBV5-5	TRBJ2-3	TGTGCCAGCAGCTTGGAGGGGGCTAGCACAGATACGCAGTATTTT	CASSLEGASTDTQYF
-	-	TRBV11-2	TRBJ2-2	TGTGCCAGCAGCTTATGGGGACTTGACCAAGGCACCGGGGAGCTGTTTTTT	CASSLWGLDQGTGELFF
once	-	TRBV19	TRBJ1-2	TGTGCCAGTAGTCTGTCTAACTATGGCTACACCTTC	CASSLSNYGYTF
-	-	TRBV28	TRBJ1-1	TGTGCCAGCTTAAAGGGAGGGGGGGCCACTGAAGCTTTCTTT	CASLKGGGATEAFF
-	TRBD1	TRBV6-1	TRBJ1-1	TGTGCCAGCAGTGAAATAATAACAGGGGCTAACACTGAAGCTTTCTTT	CASSEIITGANTEAFF
-	TRBD1	TRBV6-5	TRBJ1-2	TGTGCCAGCAGTAAGGGACAGAACTATGGCTACACCTTC	CASSKGQNYGYTF
-	-	TRBV30	TRBJ1-1	TGTGCCTTCCCACGAGGCACTGAAGCTTTCTTT	CAFPRGTEAFF
-	TRBD1	TRBV5-5	TRBJ2-7	TGTGCCAGCAGTTTGACGGACAGGGGTGGCGAGCAGTACTTC	CASSLTDRGGEQYF
-	-	TRBV3-1/TRBV3-2	TRBJ1-1	TGTGCCAGCAGCCCACTCGGACAGACGAACACTGAAGCTTTCTTT	CASSPLGQTNTEAFF
-	-	TRBV5-1	TRBJ1-1	TGCGCCAGCAGTCTTGGTGGTGCAAAGACAGCTCTTTTCTTT	CASSLGGAKTALFF
-	-	TRBV3-1/TRBV3-2	TRBJ2-3	TGTGCCAGCAGCCAAGATACGGGGTTGGGCACAGATACGCAGTATTTT	CASSQDTGLGTDTQYF
-	-	TRBV20-1	TRBJ2-1	TGCAGTGCGGAGAGCGGTAATGAGCAGTTCTTC	CSAESGNEQFF
-	TRBD1	TRBV18	TRBJ1-5	TGTGCCAGCTCCCCCGGGACAGCAAATCAGCCCCAGCATTTT	CASSPGTANQPQHF
few	TRBD1	TRBV7-9	TRBJ1-1	TGTGCCAGCAGCCTTCGGGACAGTGACACTGAAGCTTTCTTT	CASSLRDSDTEAFF
-	-	TRBV19	TRBJ1-2	TGTGCCAGTAGTATTAAGCCGGGACTCCCAATACAGAGCTATGGCTACACCTTC	CASSIKPGLPIQSYGYTF
once	-	TRBV4-1	TRBJ2-7	TGCGCCAGCTCCCAGTCGGCAGGGGCCTACGAGCAGTACTTC	CASSQSAGAYEQYF
-	TRBD1	TRBV7-9	TRBJ1-4	TGTGCCAGCAGAAGCGGGACAGGGGTTGCAAGAGCTGAAAAACTGTTTTTT	CASRSGTGVARAEKLFF
-	TRBD1	TRBV15	TRBJ2-5	TGTGCCACCAGCATAAGGAGCCCCCAGACAGGGGGCTTGGAGACCCAGTACTTC	CATSIRSPQTGGLETQYF
once	-	TRBV24-1	TRBJ1-5	TGTGCCACCAGTGATCCCGGGGATCAGCCCCAGCATTTT	CATSDPGDQPQHF
-	TRBD1	TRBV30	TRBJ1-2	TGTGCCTGGAGGACAGGGGGCGTTAACTATGGCTACACCTTC	CAWRTGGVNYGYTF
-	-	TRBV28	TRBJ1-1	TGTGCCAGCAGCCTGACAGGGAACACTGAAGCTTTCTTT	CASSLTGNTEAFF
-	-	TRBV11-3	TRBJ1-1	TGTGCCAGCAGCTTATCCCCGGGAACTGAAGCTTTCTTT	CASSLSPGTEAFF
-	-	TRBV7-2	TRBJ2-1	TGTGCCAGCAGCCGTAGCGGCGGGAAACTCAATGAGCAGTTCTTC	CASSRSGGKLNEQFF
-	TRBD1	TRBV5-1	TRBJ1-1	TGCGCCAGTTCGGGACAGTCGGGTACTGAAGCTTTCTTT	CASSGQSGTEAFF
-	TRBD1	TRBV14	TRBJ1-1	TGTGCCAGCAGCCAACGGACAGGGCGGAGAACTGAAGCTTTCTTT	CASSQRTGRRTEAFF
-	TRBD2	TRBV7-3	TRBJ2-2	TGTGCCAGCAGCCCACTCGGACTAGCGGGAAACACCGGGGAGCTGTTTTTT	CASSPLGLAGNTGELFF
-	TRBD1	TRBV10-1	TRBJ2-7	TGCGCCAGCAGTGAGGGGACAGGGGGTACCTACGAGCAGTACTTC	CASSEGTGGTYEQYF
-	-	TRBV3-1/TRBV3-2	TRBJ1-1	TGTGCCAGCAGCGCCCGACAGCAGAACACTGAAGCTTTCTTT	CASSARQQNTEAFF
-	TRBD2	TRBV5-4	TRBJ2-7	TGTGCCAGCAGCTTGGATGTAGCGGGAGTGGGGGAGCAGTACTTC	CASSLDVAGVGEQYF
-	TRBD2	TRBV2	TRBJ2-1	TGTGCCAGCAGTCAAGGACTAGCGCCGGGGCGAGAGCAGTTCTTC	CASSQGLAPGREQFF
-	-	TRBV4-2	TRBJ1-3	TGTGCCAGCAGCCAAGAGGGCACTTACTCTGGAAACACCATATATTTT	CASSQEGTYSGNTIYF
-	TRBD2	TRBV5-6	TRBJ2-1	TGTGCCAGCAGCACCGGGACTAGCGGGAGGAGCAATGAGCAGTTCTTC	CASSTGTSGRSNEQFF
-	-	TRBV2	TRBJ2-5	TGTGCCAGCAGGGGGGGACCCTCCTTTGAGACCCAGTACTTC	CASRGGPSFETQYF
-	TRBD1	TRBV6-4	TRBJ1-5	TGTGCCAGCAAGCCCCCGGGACAGCGGTTCAATCAGCCCCAGCATTTT	CASKPPGQRFNQPQHF
-	-	TRBV2	TRBJ2-3	TGTGCCAGTGGACAGTCAGATACGCAGTATTTT	CASGQSDTQYF
-	-	TRBV27	TRBJ2-7	TGTGCCAGCAGTGCCCGCTTACAGGGTTCCTACGAGCAGTACTTC	CASSARLQGSYEQYF
-	TRBD2	TRBV27	TRBJ2-1	TGTGCCAGCAGTTTCCCGTTAGGAGCGGGGGACTACAATGAGCAGTTCTTC	CASSFPLGAGDYNEQFF
-	-	TRBV11-2	TRBJ1-4	TGTGCCAGCAGCTTAGGGGGCGGCCGAACTAATGAAAAACTGTTTTTT	CASSLGGGRTNEKLFF
-	-	TRBV12-3/TRBV12-4	TRBJ1-1	TGTGCCAGCAAGAACAGAGAATACGAAGCTTTCTTT	CASKNREYEAFF
-	TRBD1	TRBV6-5	TRBJ1-1	TGTGCCAGCACGGGACAGGGTGTGTCGAAAACTGAAGCTTTCTTT	CASTGQGVSKTEAFF
-	-	TRBV5-1	TRBJ1-2	TGCGCCAGCAGCTTATCGGGGGGTGGCTACACCTTC	CASSLSGGGYTF
-	TRBD1	TRBV10-3	TRBJ2-5	TGTGCCATCCAGGGGGATGGGACCCAGTACTTC	CAIQGDGTQYF
-	-	TRBV3-1/TRBV3-2	TRBJ2-4	TGTGCCAGCAGCCAAGATTCTCGCCCTGCCCCAGAGGAAAACATTCAGTACTTC	CASSQDSRPAPEENIQYF
-	-	TRBV28	TRBJ2-7	TGTGCCAGCAGTGCCCGGGCGCTAGCCGAGCAGTACTTC	CASSARALAEQYF
-	-	TRBV11-3	TRBJ1-6	TGTGCCAGCAGCTTAGGCGGAGGAAATTCACCCCTCCACTTT	CASSLGGGNSPLHF
-	-	TRBV29-1	TRBJ1-1	TGCAGCGTTGGGGATCGTGGGGGGGCTTTCTTT	CSVGDRGGAFF
-	-	TRBV30	TRBJ1-5	TGTGCCTGGAGTGTACTTAGCGGTAAGGATCAGCCCCAGCATTTT	CAWSVLSGKDQPQHF
once	-	TRBV7-8	TRBJ1-1	TGTGCCAGCTGTAGGGGGATGAACACTGAAGCTTTCTTT	CASCRGMNTEAFF
-	TRBD2	TRBV10-1	TRBJ2-1	TGCGCCAGCAGCCCCATAGGTAGCGGGAATCGGCCGAATGAGCAGTTCTTC	CASSPIGSGNRPNEQFF
-	-	TRBV30	TRBJ1-2	TGTGCCTGGAGTGTTGAAGACCGGCCGGGCTATGGCTACACCTTC	CAWSVEDRPGYGYTF
once	TRBD2	TRBV6-5	TRBJ2-2	TGTGCCACCAGCGGGGTTTCGAACACCGGGGAGCTGTTTTTT	CATSGVSNTGELFF
-	-	TRBV9	TRBJ1-3	TGTGCCAGCAGCGCTGGGGGGGAAAAACTCAATTTT	CASSAGGEKLNF
-	-	TRBV5-1	TRBJ2-7	TGCGCCAGCAGAGCCGACAGCTACGAGCAGTACTTC	CASRADSYEQYF
-	-	TRBV7-2	TRBJ1-3	TGTGCCAGCAGCCCCTCGAACACCATATATTTT	CASSPSNTIYF
-	-	TRBV2	TRBJ1-1	TGTGCAGCGGGGGGAAAGGAGAACACTGAAGCTTTCTTT	CAAGGKENTEAFF
-	TRBD2	TRBV9	TRBJ2-3	TGTGCCAGCAGCGTAGCGGGAGGTCCAGATACGCAGTATTTT	CASSVAGGPDTQYF